This passage covers 5 T cell receptor beta chains from one sample sequenced in a study of blood T cell repertoires in COVID-19. Sequenced by immunoSEQ multiplex PCR; TCRdb stores in-frame clones only, minus some. The sample has around 150,000 clones; approximately 84% are singletons. The sequenced sample was peripheral blood. These receptor sequences come from a man in his forties with acute or convalescent COVID-19.

The chain couples TRBV4-2 to TRBJ2-3, with TRBD2 identical over 13 bases. CDR1 and CDR2 (germline): LGHNA, YNFKEQ. With V trimmed by 5 bases and J by 1 base, 3 bases remained unmatched. The CDR3 is made up of 16 amino acids. CDR3 protein: CASSEGTSGGTDTQYF. CDR3 nucleotide sequence: TGTGCCAGCAGCGAAGGGACTAGCGGGGGCACAGATACGCAGTATTTT.

V gene TRBV18 combines with J gene TRBJ1-5; no firm D call. CDR3 length equals 17 residues. The V gene's germline CDR1 is KGHSH and CDR2 LQKENI. The ends were cut back, 2 bases at V and 2 bases at J, with 16 bases in the middle. The CDR3 nucleotides read TGTGCCAGCTCACCATATGTTGCGGGAGCGGGCAATCAGCCCCAGCATTTT. Its translation: CASSPYVAGAGNQPQHF.

The rearrangement uses TRBV3-1 (or the pseudogene TRBV3-2) and TRBJ1-2, with D possibly matching TRBD1 (6 bases). V lost 4 bases and J 8 bases, leaving 8 bases between the germline ends. Germline V gene lookup returns CDR1 LGHDT and CDR2 YNNKEL (reference sequence). The CDR3 is 11 amino acids. The CDR3 loop is CASSLDRGYTF. CDR3 bases: TGTGCCAGCAGCCTTGACAGGGGCTACACCTTC.

This chain connects TRBV9 to TRBJ2-1; D uncertain. V was trimmed by 0 bases and J by 0 bases, leaving 7 bases between them. Per the germline V gene, CDR1 is SGDLS and CDR2 is YYNGEE. The CDR3 consists of 15 residues. The chain's CDR3 is CASSVALSSYNEQFF. The CDR3 nucleotides are TGTGCCAGCAGCGTAGCTCTGAGCTCCTACAATGAGCAGTTCTTC.

The chain has TRBV29-1 and TRBJ2-7, with a possible D match to TRBD1 (5 bases). CDR1 is SQVTM and CDR2 is ANQGSEA in the germline V gene. The CDR3 spans 18 residues. The V end was cut by 0 bases, the J end by 2 bases, with 23 bases between. The CDR3 sequence: CSVEDPIPSSAGTYEQYF. The CDR3 region has the DNA TGCAGCGTTGAAGATCCGATTCCCAGTTCGGCAGGGACCTACGAGCAGTACTTC.